The present T cell receptor (beta chain) was sequenced within a study of metastatic and nonmetastatic thyroid tumors. Study as a whole: Repertoires were compared across blood and tumor or nodule tissue from malignant and benign thyroid patients. Study-level findings and limits: Compared with benign nodules, malignant thyroid tumors were reported to have significantly higher TCR beta diversity in both blood and tumor.

Prior to thyroid surgery, none of the patients had received any treatment. Authors' methods: Variation in CDR3 across clinicopathological groups served as the basis for constructing a distant-metastasis classifier in papillary thyroid cancer. TCRdb re-called the PCR reads via MiXCR. These V and J calls originate from TCRdb's pipeline instead of the authors' own analysis. The sample lists about 41,000 clones; over 25% were seen once. This clone was observed a few times. Its antigen is not identified. The junction and the germline gene differ at one end; a read error may be behind it. Germline V CDR1 and CDR2: KGHDR, SFDVKD. The CDR3 has 13 residues.

This TCR derives from a male donor with papillary thyroid cancer or a benign thyroid nodule (not recorded which). Some clones in this sample may be carry-over from other donors' samples. The J gene is TRBJ1-2, the V gene TRBV24-1; 7 nucleotides align to TRBD1. Sequencing input: blood. In DNA, the CDR3 is TGTGCCATCAGTGATGGGGACAGTGTAGGCTACACCTTC. The encoded protein is CAISDGDSVGYTF.